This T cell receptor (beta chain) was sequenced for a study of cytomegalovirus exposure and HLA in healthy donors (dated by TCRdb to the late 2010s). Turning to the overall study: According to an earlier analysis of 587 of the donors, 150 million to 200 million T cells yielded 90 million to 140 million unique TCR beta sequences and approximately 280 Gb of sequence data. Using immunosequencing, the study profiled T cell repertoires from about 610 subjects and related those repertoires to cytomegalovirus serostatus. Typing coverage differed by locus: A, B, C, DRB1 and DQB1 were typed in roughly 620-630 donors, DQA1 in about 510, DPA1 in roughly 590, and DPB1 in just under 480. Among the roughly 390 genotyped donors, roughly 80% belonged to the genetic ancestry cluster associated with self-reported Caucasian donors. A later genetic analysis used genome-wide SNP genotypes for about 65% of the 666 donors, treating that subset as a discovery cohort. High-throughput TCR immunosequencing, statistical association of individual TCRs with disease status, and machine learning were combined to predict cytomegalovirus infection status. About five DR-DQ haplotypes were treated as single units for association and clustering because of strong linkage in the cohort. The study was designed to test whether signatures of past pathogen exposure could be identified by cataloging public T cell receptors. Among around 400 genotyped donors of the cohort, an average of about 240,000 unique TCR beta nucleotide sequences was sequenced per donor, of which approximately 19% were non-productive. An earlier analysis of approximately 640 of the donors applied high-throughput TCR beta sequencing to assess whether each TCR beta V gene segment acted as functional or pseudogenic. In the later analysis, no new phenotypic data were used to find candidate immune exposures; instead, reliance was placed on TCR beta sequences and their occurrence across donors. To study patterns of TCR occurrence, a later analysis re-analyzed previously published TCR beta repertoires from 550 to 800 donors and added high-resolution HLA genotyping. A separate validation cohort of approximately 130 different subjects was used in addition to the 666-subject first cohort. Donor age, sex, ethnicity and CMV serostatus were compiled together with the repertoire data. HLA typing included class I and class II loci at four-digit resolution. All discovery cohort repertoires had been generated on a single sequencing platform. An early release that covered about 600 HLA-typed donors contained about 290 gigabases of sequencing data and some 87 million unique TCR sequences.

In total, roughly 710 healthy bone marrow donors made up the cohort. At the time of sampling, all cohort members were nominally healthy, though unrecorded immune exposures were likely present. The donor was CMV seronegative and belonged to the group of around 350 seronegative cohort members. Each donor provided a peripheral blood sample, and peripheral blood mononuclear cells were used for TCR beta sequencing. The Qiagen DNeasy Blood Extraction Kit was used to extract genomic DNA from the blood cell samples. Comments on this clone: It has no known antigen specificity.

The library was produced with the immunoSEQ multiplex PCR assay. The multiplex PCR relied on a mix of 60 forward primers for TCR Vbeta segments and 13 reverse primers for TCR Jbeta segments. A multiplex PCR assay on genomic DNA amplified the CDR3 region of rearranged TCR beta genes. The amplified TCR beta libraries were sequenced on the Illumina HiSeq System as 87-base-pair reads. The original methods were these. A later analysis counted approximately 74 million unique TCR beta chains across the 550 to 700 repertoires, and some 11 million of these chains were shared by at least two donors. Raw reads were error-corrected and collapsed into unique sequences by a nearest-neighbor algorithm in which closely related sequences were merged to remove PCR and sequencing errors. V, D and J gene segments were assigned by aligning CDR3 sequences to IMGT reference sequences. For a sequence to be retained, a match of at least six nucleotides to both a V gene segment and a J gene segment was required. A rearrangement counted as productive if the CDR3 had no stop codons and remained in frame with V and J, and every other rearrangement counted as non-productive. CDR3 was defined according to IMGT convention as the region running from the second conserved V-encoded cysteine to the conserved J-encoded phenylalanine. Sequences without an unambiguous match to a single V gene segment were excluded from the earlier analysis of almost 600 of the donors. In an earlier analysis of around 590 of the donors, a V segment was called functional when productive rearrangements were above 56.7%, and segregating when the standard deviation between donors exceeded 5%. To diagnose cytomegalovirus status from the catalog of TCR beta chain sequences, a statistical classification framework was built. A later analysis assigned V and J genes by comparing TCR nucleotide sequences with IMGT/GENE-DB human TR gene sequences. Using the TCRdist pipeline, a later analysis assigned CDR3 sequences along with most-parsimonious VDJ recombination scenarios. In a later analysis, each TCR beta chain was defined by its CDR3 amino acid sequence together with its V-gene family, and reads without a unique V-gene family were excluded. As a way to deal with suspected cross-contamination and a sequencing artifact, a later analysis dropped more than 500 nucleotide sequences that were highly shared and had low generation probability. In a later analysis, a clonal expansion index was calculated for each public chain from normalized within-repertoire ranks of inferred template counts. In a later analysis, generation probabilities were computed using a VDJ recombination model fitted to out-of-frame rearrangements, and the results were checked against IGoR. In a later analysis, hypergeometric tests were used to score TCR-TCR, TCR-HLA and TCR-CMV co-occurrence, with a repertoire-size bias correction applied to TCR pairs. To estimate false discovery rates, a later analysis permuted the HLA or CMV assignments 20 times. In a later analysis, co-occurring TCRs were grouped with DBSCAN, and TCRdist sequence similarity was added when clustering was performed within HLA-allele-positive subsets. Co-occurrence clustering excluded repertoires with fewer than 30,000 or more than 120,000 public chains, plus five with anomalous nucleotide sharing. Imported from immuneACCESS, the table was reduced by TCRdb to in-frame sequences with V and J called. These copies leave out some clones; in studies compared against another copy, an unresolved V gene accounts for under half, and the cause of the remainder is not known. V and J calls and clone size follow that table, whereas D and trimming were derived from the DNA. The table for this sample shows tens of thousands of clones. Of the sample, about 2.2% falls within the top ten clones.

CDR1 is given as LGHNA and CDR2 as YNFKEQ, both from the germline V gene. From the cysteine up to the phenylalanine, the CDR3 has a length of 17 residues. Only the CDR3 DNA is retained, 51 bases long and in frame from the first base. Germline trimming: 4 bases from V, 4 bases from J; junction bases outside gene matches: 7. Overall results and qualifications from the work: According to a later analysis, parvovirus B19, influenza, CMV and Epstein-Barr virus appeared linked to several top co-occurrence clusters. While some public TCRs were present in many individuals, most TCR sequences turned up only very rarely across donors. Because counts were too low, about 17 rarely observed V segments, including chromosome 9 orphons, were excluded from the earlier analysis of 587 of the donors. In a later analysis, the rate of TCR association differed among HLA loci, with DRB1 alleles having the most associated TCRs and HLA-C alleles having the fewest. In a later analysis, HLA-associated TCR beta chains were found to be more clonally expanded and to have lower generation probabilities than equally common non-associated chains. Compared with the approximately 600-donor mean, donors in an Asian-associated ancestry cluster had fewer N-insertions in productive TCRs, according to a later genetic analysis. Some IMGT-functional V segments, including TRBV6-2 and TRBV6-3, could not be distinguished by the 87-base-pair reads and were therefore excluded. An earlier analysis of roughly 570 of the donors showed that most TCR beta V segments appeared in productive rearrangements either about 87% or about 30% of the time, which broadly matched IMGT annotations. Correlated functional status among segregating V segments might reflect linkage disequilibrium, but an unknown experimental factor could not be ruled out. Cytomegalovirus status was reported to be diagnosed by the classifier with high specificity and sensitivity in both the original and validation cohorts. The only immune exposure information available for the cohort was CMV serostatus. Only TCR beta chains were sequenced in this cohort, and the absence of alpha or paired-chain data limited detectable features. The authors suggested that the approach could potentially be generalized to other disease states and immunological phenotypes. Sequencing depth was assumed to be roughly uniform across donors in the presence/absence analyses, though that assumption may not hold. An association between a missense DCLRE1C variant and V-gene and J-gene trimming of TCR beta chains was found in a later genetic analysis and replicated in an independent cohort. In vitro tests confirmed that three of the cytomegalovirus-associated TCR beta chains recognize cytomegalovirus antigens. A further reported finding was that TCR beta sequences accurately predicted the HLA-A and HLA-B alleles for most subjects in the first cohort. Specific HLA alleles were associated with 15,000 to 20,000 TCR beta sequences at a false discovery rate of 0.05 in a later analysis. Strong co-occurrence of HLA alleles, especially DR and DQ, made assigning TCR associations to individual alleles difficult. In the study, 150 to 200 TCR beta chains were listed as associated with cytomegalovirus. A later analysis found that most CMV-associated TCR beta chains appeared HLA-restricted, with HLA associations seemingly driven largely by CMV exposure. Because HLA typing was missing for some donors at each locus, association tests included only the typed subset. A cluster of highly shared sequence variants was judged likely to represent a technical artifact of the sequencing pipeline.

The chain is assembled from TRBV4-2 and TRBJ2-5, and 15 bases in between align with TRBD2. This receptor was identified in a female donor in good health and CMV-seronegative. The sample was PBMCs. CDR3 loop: CASSPAGLAGGGETQYF. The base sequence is TGTGCCAGCAGCCCTGCGGGACTAGCGGGAGGAGGAGAGACCCAGTACTTC.